A selection of T cell receptor beta chains follows, all from one sample in a study of blood T cell repertoires in COVID-19. Using immunoSEQ multiplex PCR, the repertoire was profiled, and TCRdb retains in-frame clones only, with some absent. The sample includes around 59,000 clones, more than 60% of them seen just once. The specimen was peripheral blood. All receptors derive from a woman aged 45-60 years with active or convalescent COVID-19. CDR3s include the opening cysteine and the closing phenylalanine or tryptophan. The order of the fields is V gene, clone size, J gene, D gene, CDR3 DNA, CDR3 protein. A D gene is named only where the DNA matches it firmly. Clone size is not always given. Where it is, it says once, few, many or a class for expanded clones.

TRBV7-2	NA	TRBJ2-1	NA	TGTGCCAGCAGCGCCCTCGGAGGGGTCGATGAGCAGTTCTTC	CASSALGGVDEQFF
TRBV6-1	NA	TRBJ2-3	TRBD2	TGTGCCAGCAGTGAGGGGGGACTAGATTTGGATACGCAGTATTTT	CASSEGGLDLDTQYF
TRBV18	NA	TRBJ1-6	TRBD1	TGTGCCAGCTCGCCCGGACAGGGAAAGGATTCACCCCTCCACTTT	CASSPGQGKDSPLHF
TRBV10-3	many	TRBJ1-6	NA	TGTGCCATCAGTGACGTGCAGGAAAATTCACCCCTCCACTTT	CAISDVQENSPLHF
TRBV9	NA	TRBJ2-5	TRBD2	TGTGCCAGCAGCGTTAAGACGGGGGGGCAAGAGACCCAGTACTTC	CASSVKTGGQETQYF
TRBV2	NA	TRBJ1-1	TRBD1	TGTGCCACCTCATACGAGGGGGCTGGAGCTTTCTTT	CATSYEGAGAFF
TRBV19	NA	TRBJ2-6	TRBD1	TGTGCCAGTAGTGGGACAGGGTCAGTCGTCCTGACTTTC	CASSGTGSVVLTF
TRBV7-9	NA	TRBJ2-3	NA	TGTGCCAGCAGCTTAGTAACAGGGAAACCCCAGGATACGCAGTATTTT	CASSLVTGKPQDTQYF
TRBV5-6	many	TRBJ1-2	NA	TGTGCCAGCAGCGCAGGGGACTATGGCTACACCTTC	CASSAGDYGYTF
TRBV7-2	once	TRBJ2-3	NA	TGTGCCAGCAGCTCCAGAGCAGGGGCCCTTAGCACAGATACGCAGTATTTT	CASSSRAGALSTDTQYF
TRBV23-1	NA	TRBJ1-5	TRBD1	TGCGCCAGCAGTCAATCTGTTCCGGGACAGAGGGATCAGCCCCAGCATTTT	CASSQSVPGQRDQPQHF